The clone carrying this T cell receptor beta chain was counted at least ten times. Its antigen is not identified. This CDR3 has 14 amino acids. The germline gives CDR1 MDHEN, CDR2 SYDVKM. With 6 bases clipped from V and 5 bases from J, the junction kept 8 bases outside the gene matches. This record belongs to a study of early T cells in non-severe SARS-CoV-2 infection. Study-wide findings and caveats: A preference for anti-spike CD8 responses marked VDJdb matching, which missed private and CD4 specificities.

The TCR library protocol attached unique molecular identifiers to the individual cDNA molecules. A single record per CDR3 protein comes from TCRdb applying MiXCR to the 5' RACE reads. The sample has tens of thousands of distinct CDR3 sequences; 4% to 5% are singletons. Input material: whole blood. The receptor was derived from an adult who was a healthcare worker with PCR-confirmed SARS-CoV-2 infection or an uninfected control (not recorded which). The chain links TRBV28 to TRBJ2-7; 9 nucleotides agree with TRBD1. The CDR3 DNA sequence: TGTGCCAGCAGCCGCGGGACAGGGATCGACGAGCAGTACTTC. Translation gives CASSRGTGIDEQYF.